This TCR beta chain was observed in a study of neurological immune-mediated disorders. There are many counts of this clonotype. Looked up from germline, CDR1 is DFQATT and CDR2 is SNEGSKA (reference sequence). V was shortened by 0 bases and J by 1 base, with 14 bases between the two germline ends. The CDR3 contains 16 residues. The cDNA was generated through 5'RACE incorporating 10-nucleotide random UMIs. TCRdb ran MiXCR on the 5' RACE reads and lists one entry per CDR3 protein. Among 50,000 or so distinct CDR3 sequences listed, about 3% were seen once. The J gene is TRBJ2-3, the V gene TRBV20-1; TRBD2 might be the D (5 bases). Input material: PBMCs. The clonotype comes from a man aged 40-55 years with multiple sclerosis. CDR3 DNA: TGCAGTGCTAGAGAAAGGGTGCGGGTCGGCACAGATACGCAGTATTTT. It codes for CSARERVRVGTDTQYF.